This T cell receptor beta chain was retrieved from a study of PD-L1 blockade in urothelial cancer (dated by TCRdb to about 2017). In terms of the full investigation: All patients started therapy around 2014 and received atezolizumab 1,200 mg intravenously every 3 weeks. About 85% of the 29 patients were males with bladder-origin urothelial cancer, and 18 of 29 reported a prior smoking history. An ECOG performance status of 0 or 1 was recorded for the patients, and 0 to 3 prior chemotherapy regimens had been received by the patients. Blood samples were analyzed at two time points: 3 weeks after treatment start (second dose) and 6 weeks after treatment start. A median of around 150,000 T cells and roughly 80,000 unique TCRs was obtained from blood samples, and a median clonality of roughly 0.08 was observed. An exploratory multi-omic analysis was conducted of the somatic, immune and clinical correlates of response to PD-L1 blockade with atezolizumab in urothelial cancer. TCR sequencing covered pretreatment tumor samples and matched, serially collected peripheral blood taken before and after atezolizumab treatment. Durable clinical benefit meant progression-free survival longer than 6 months, and TCR features were also tested against progression-free and overall survival. Whole exome sequencing and RNA sequencing of pretreatment tumors were performed alongside TCR sequencing in the same patients. Durable clinical benefit was achieved by nine patients but not by the remaining 20. Pretreatment blood TCR-seq was available for nearly 30 patients, at least one posttreatment blood collection was obtained for about 24 patients, and tumor TCR-seq was available for about 24 patients.

What the work shows at the level of the full study, not this receptor alone: Because the sample size was small (n ≈ 28) and many of the analyses were exploratory, the results are meant to be hypothesis-generating. Patients with durable benefit showed greater expansion of tumor-associated TCR clones in peripheral blood 3 weeks after starting treatment (n of about 20, p = 0.022). Improved progression-free and overall survival was found to be associated with pretreatment peripheral blood TCR clonality below the median.

The intended sense of this specimen's time point label: peripheral blood 6 weeks after treatment start. A total of some 30 patients with locally advanced or metastatic urothelial carcinoma, treated at Memorial Sloan Kettering on a trial protocol, made up the cohort. Peripheral blood mononuclear cells were collected from each patient pretreatment and during treatment, giving between 1 and 8 total time points per patient. The Qiagen DNeasy Blood extraction kit was used to purify genomic DNA from total PBMCs and tumor samples. PBMCs were collected pretreatment and during treatment and were isolated and stored as previously described. V is pared back by 3 bases and J by 5 bases, with 11 bases lying between the germline termini. The CDR1 and CDR2 encoded by the germline V gene are KGHSH and LQKENI. Spanning cysteine to phenylalanine, the CDR3 consists of 14 amino acids. The CDR3 DNA has 42 bases and is translated from base 1.

Synthetic TCR analog templates were spiked into each PCR so that absolute template abundance could be estimated from read counts. The immunoSEQ assay used bias-controlled V and J gene primers to amplify TCRbeta CDR3 regions from genomic DNA. Sequencing of rearranged TCRbeta segments was done at approximately 20X coverage. The published analysis was carried out like this. Clustering was used to correct sequencing errors, and CDR3s were annotated against IMGT to assign V, D and J genes. Only productive TCRbeta rearrangements were used in downstream analyses, excluding out-of-frame or stop-codon sequences. To compute clonality, Shannon entropy was normalized by the log of the number of unique productive sequences and then subtracted from one. Clones differing between time points or between blood and tumor were identified by Fisher's exact test with Benjamini-Hochberg correction at adjusted p below 0.01. Held by TCRdb, this immuneACCESS table contains in-frame sequences only and omits some clones. Under half of the omission traces to an unresolved V gene where checked; the cause of the rest is unknown. The V and J calls and clone size are taken from that table; D and trimming were inferred from the DNA. The sample contains tens of thousands of clones, approximately 84% of them found a single time. The top ten constitute less than 11% of the sample.

About this clone: It has no known antigen specificity. Per-nucleotide qualities are absent, and no much larger clonotype sits a single base away.

The source was PBMCs, collected around atezolizumab (anti-PD-L1) treatment. The source is a man between 60 and 75 years old with urothelial cancer. The sequence links TRBV18 to TRBJ2-1, with a weak D call of TRBD1 (6 bases match). CDR3 reads: CASSPGHSDNEQFF. In nucleotides, the sequence is TGTGCCAGCTCACCGGGACACTCGGACAATGAGCAGTTCTTC.